This TCR beta chain was sequenced in a study of a mutant IDH1 vaccine in newly diagnosed glioma. Assay: immunoSEQ multiplex PCR; the TCRdb copy retains only in-frame clones and omits some. Of some 49,000 clones in the sample, around three quarters were seen once. On this clone itself: Its specificity is unknown.

Indicated time point: week 47, end of study. The study gave 300 ug of mutant IDH1 20-mer peptide per vaccine dose, with topical imiquimod. This CDR3 is built from 14 residues. The V end lost 4 bases, the J end lost 5 bases, and 11 bases lay between the germline ends. Germline V gene data show CDR1 as LNHNV and CDR2 as YYDKDF (reference sequence). The chain uses TRBV15 and TRBJ2-2; possibly TRBD1 for D (6 bases). The input for sequencing was PBMCs, taken from a glioma patient whose treatment included an IDH1 peptide vaccine. This clonotype was sampled from a woman between 40 and 50 years old with glioma. Some clones in this sample may be carry-over from other donors' samples. The CDR3 coding sequence is TGTGCCACCAGCATCGTCAGGGGTACCGGGGAGCTGTTTTTT. Its translation: CATSIVRGTGELFF. Full variable domain (outside the CDR3, taken from reference TRBV15 and TRBJ2-2): DAMVIQNPRYQVTQFGKPVTLSCSQTLNHNVMYWYQQKSSQAPKLLFHYYDKDFNNEADTPDNFQSRRPNTSFCFLDIRSPGLGDTAMYLCATSIVRGTGELFFGEGSRLTVL.